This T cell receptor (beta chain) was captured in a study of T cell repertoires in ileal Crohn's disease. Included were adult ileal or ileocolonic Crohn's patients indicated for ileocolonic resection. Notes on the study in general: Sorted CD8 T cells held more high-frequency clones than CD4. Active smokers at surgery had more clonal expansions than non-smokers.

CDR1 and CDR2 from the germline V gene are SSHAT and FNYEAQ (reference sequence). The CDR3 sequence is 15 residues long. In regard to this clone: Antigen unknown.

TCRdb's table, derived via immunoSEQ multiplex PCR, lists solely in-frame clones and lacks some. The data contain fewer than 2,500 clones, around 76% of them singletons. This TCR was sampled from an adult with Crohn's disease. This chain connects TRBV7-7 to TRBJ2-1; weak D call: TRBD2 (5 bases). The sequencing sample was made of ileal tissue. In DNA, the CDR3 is TGTGCTACCCAGGCCGGCGGGTTCACCTACAATGAGCAGTTCTTC. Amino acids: CATQAGGFTYNEQFF.